This TCR beta chain was retrieved from a study of T-cell reconstitution after alpha-beta-depleted transplantation in children. CDR1 is MDHEN and CDR2 is SYDVKM in the germline V gene. The CDR3 extends over 11 amino acids. This clonotype has at least ten counts. Germline is not matched at one junction end, which may reflect a read error. Unique molecular identifiers were built into the TCRbeta library. Using its own MiXCR run on the PCR reads, TCRdb lists one record per CDR3 protein. This table has approximately 520,000 distinct CDR3 sequences, approximately 30% appearing once. This TCR derives from a human donor who donated a stem cell graft to a child with aplastic anemia. The chain recombines TRBV28 with TRBJ2-5; no clear D. Material: PBMCs from the stem cell graft donor, obtained from the stem cell graft. The CDR3 loop is CASSLSETQYF. The DNA of the CDR3 is TGTGCCAGCAGCTTATCGGAGACCCAGTACTTC.